Below are 12 T cell receptor beta chains sequenced from a single sample in a study of glioma-infiltrating T cells after dendritic cell vaccination. This sample's time point: after dendritic cell vaccination, including at tumor progression/relapse. Clones were read by immunoSEQ multiplex PCR, and TCRdb kept only the in-frame ones, dropping some. The sample yields more than 85,000 clones, around 89% seen once. Sequences were derived from blood, sampled after dendritic cell vaccination. The receptors were sampled from a human donor with glioblastoma.

The V gene is TRBV30, the J gene TRBJ2-5; 12 nucleotides line up with TRBD1. The CDR3 length is 16 residues. The germline gives CDR1 GTSNPN, CDR2 SVGIG (reference sequence). Germline trimming cut 0 bases from V and 5 bases from J; bases unmatched to any gene: 7. The CDR3 protein is CAWSVWGQGALETQYF. In nucleotides, the CDR3 is TGTGCCTGGAGTGTATGGGGACAGGGGGCTTTGGAGACCCAGTACTTC.

The chain carries TRBV9 and TRBJ2-5; 7 bases align to TRBD1. In germline, CDR1 is SGDLS, CDR2 YYNGEE. V was pared by 4 bases and J by 4 bases, with 7 bases of the junction left unmatched. CDR3 length: 14 amino acids. The CDR3 reads CASSPRDSRETQYF. CDR3 DNA: TGTGCCAGCAGCCCCCGGGACAGCCGAGAGACCCAGTACTTC.

The chain links TRBV10-2 to TRBJ2-1, with TRBD2 matching over 11 bases. The CDR3 extends over 15 amino acids. CDR1 is WSHSY, CDR2 SAAADI, per germline. Trimming removed 2 bases from V and 6 bases from J; junction bases left unmatched: 3. CDR3 nucleotide sequence: TGCGCCAGCAGTGAGCCTAGCGGGGGGCGCAATGAGCAGTTCTTC. Translated, it gives CASSEPSGGRNEQFF.

V is TRBV7-9 and J is TRBJ2-7, with a possible D match to TRBD1 (5 bases). CDR1 is SEHNR and CDR2 is FQNEAQ in the germline V gene (reference sequence). CDR3 size: 14 residues. V lost 3 bases, J lost 5 bases, and 14 bases lay in between. This CDR3 is CASSLLRGSNEQYF. The CDR3 DNA follows: TGTGCCAGCAGCTTGCTTAGGGGCTCGAACGAGCAGTACTTC.

The CDR3 spells CASSPRGLNEQFF. The CDR3 nucleotides read TGTGCCAGCAGCCCCCGAGGGTTGAATGAGCAGTTCTTC. The chain employs TRBV14 and TRBJ2-1; a weak D match, TRBD2 (5 bases). Germline lookup yields CDR1 SGHDN and CDR2 FVKESK. The V end was cut by 4 bases, the J end by 7 bases, with 11 bases between. This CDR3 region has 13 residues.

This chain uses TRBV21-1 with TRBJ2-2; TRBD2, the table's D call, lacks a check against the DNA. TRBV21-1 is annotated as a pseudogene. CDR3 length: 15 amino acids. The CDR3 loop reads CASSATSGNTGELFF. The CDR3 DNA is TGTGCCAGCAGTGCGACTAGCGGAAACACCGGGGAGCTGTTTTTT.

The rearrangement joins TRBV6-5 to TRBJ2-1; 13 nucleotides agree with TRBD2. The CDR3 is 15 residues long. Germline CDR1 is MNHEY and CDR2 is SVGAGI. Trimming at V came to 6 bases and at J to 8 bases, leaving 7 bases not matched to a gene. CDR3 coding DNA: TGTGCCAGCAGGCAGTCGGGGACTAGCGGGGATGAGCAGTTCTTC. Its translation: CASRQSGTSGDEQFF.

The chain combines TRBV27 with TRBJ1-1; D call uncertain. CDR1 MNHEY and CDR2 SMNVEV come from the germline V gene (reference sequence). V was clipped by 6 bases and J by 0 bases, with 11 bases between them. This CDR3 spans 14 amino acids. The CDR3 region has the DNA TGTGCCAGCAGGCGTGAGCCCTTGAACACTGAAGCTTTCTTT. Its protein product is CASRREPLNTEAFF.

The chain carries TRBV30 and TRBJ1-5; 8 bases align to TRBD1. Germline CDR1 GTSNPN, CDR2 SVGIG (reference sequence). J gave up 7 bases and V 0 bases, and 5 bases lay outside the gene matches. This CDR3 contains 14 residues. CDR3 region: CAWSVGQGGQPQHF. The CDR3, as DNA: TGTGCCTGGAGTGTCGGACAGGGAGGCCAGCCCCAGCATTTT.

The rearrangement joins TRBV6-1 to TRBJ2-7, with 9 bases lining up with TRBD1. The CDR3 is made up of 14 amino acids. The V gene's germline CDR1 is MNHNS and CDR2 SASEGT. The V gene end was trimmed by 6 bases and the J gene end by 7 bases; junction bases not matched to a gene: 10. The DNA of the CDR3 is TGTGCCAGCAGGAACCCGGGACAGGGTGGGGAGCAGTACTTC. It codes for CASRNPGQGGEQYF.

The V call is TRBV4-2, the J call TRBJ1-5, with a weak D call TRBD1 (6 bases). CDR3 size: 16 residues. CDR1 and CDR2 from the germline V gene are LGHNA and YNFKEQ. The V end lost 4 bases, the J end lost 1 base, and 14 bases lay between the germline ends. CDR3 in amino acids: CASSREGRGSNQPQHF. CDR3 bases: TGTGCCAGCAGCCGAGAAGGCAGGGGAAGCAATCAGCCCCAGCATTTT.

This clone was detected only a few times. The chain is built from TRBV28 and TRBJ1-2; D remains ambiguous. CDR3 size: 13 residues. The ends were cut back, 7 bases at V and 13 bases at J, with 22 bases in the middle. Germline V gives CDR1 MDHEN, CDR2 SYDVKM. The CDR3 DNA is TGTGCCAGCACACACGGGCAGGAGCTCGGGATCACCTTC. This sequence encodes CASTHGQELGITF.